What follows are 27 T cell receptor beta chains derived from one specimen sequenced in a study of OX40 agonist ivuxolimab in advanced cancers. Clones were sequenced by immunoSEQ multiplex PCR, and TCRdb holds only the in-frame ones, with some missing. This sample has some 29,000 clones, with approximately 86% found just once. The material was CD4+ or CD8+ T cells sorted from blood, obtained in a trial of the OX40 agonist ivuxolimab. These receptors all come from an adult with an advanced solid tumor such as melanoma, head and neck, liver or kidney cancer.

The J gene is TRBJ2-7, the V gene TRBV15, with a tentative D call TRBD2 (5 bases). V was shortened by 3 bases and J by 3 bases, with 9 bases between the two germline ends. The CDR3 consists of 13 residues. Germline values: CDR1 LNHNV, CDR2 YYDKDF (reference sequence). CDR3 residues: CATSSGRDYEQYF. The CDR3 coding sequence is TGTGCCACCAGCAGTGGACGGGACTACGAGCAGTACTTC.

V and J are TRBV27 and TRBJ2-3; possibly TRBD2 for D (5 bases). The CDR3 consists of 11 residues. The V gene's germline CDR1 is MNHEY and CDR2 SMNVEV (reference sequence). Trimming shortened V by 5 bases and J by 11 bases, and 11 bases separated the two germline ends. The CDR3 here is CASSPGMGQYF. In DNA form, the CDR3 reads TGTGCCAGCAGTCCGGGGATGGGGCAGTATTTT.

The chain has TRBV27 and TRBJ1-6; unclear D gene. V was trimmed by 7 bases and J by 0 bases, leaving 19 bases between them. The germline CDR1 and CDR2 sequences are MNHEY and SMNVEV (reference sequence). The CDR3 runs to 18 residues. The CDR3 coding sequence is TGTGCCAGCACCAATAAAAAAGAGACAAGCTCCTATAATTCACCCCTCCACTTT. Amino acids: CASTNKKETSSYNSPLHF.

In nucleotides, the CDR3 is TGTGCCAGCAGTCCCCCGGGACAGCAATATTCACCCCTCCACTTT. Its translation is CASSPPGQQYSPLHF. This chain uses TRBV28 with TRBJ1-6, with 7 bases identical to TRBD1. CDR1 and CDR2 (germline): MDHEN, SYDVKM. With 5 bases clipped from V and 8 bases from J, the junction kept 9 bases outside the gene matches. CDR3 length: 15 amino acids.

The V call is TRBV18, the J call TRBJ2-2, with D tentatively TRBD1 (6 bases). The CDR3 has 14 residues. V lost 3 bases and J 5 bases, leaving 10 bases between the germline ends. Germline CDR1 KGHSH, CDR2 LQKENI. In DNA, the CDR3 is TGTGCCAGCTCACCGCCCCAGGGGACCGGGGAGCTGTTTTTT. Its protein is CASSPPQGTGELFF.

This clone was observed a few times. The chain has TRBV4-1 and TRBJ1-2, with D uncertain. This CDR3 is 13 amino acids long. V lost 1 base and J lost 8, with 11 bases in between. Germline assignment: CDR1 MGHRA and CDR2 YSYEKL. The CDR3 coding sequence is TGCGCCAGCAGCCAAGCCCACTTGGGGGGCTACACCTTC. This sequence encodes CASSQAHLGGYTF.

The gene calls are TRBV7-9 and TRBJ1-1; D is undetermined. The CDR3 is made up of 14 amino acids. CDR1 and CDR2 from the germline V gene are SEHNR and FQNEAQ (reference sequence). V gave up 1 base and J gave up 5 bases, with 11 bases separating them. CDR3 sequence: CASSLGQGWTEAFF. CDR3 sequence (DNA): TGTGCCAGCAGCTTAGGCCAAGGGTGGACTGAAGCTTTCTTT.

V is TRBV7-6 and J is TRBJ1-5; no definite D call. This CDR3 region has 16 residues. Trimming took off 1 base at V and 0 bases at J, with 10 bases between the two ends. Per germline, CDR1 SGHVS and CDR2 FNYEAQ. The CDR3 here is CASSLDGTYSNQPQHF. Here the CDR3 DNA reads TGTGCCAGCAGCTTAGATGGCACTTATAGCAATCAGCCCCAGCATTTT.

The V and J genes are TRBV7-2 and TRBJ2-7; 8 nucleotides align to TRBD1. CDR3 length equals 17 residues. The J segment lost 0 bases and the V segment lost 3 bases, leaving 10 bases of the junction unmatched. Germline V gene lookup returns CDR1 SGHTA and CDR2 FQGNSA. The CDR3 protein is CASSFPGTGYLSYEQYF. The CDR3 bases are TGTGCCAGCAGCTTCCCTGGGACAGGCTACCTCTCCTACGAGCAGTACTTC.

The rearrangement joins TRBV28 to TRBJ1-2, with a weak D call TRBD1 (6 bases). The germline V gene encodes CDR1 MDHEN and CDR2 SYDVKM. The CDR3 has 16 residues. Trimming shortened V by 8 bases and J by 4 bases, and 23 bases separated the two germline ends. The CDR3 DNA is TGTGCCAGCCATGACCCCGGGACAATCCACATCTATGGCTACACCTTC. As protein: CASHDPGTIHIYGYTF.

The rearrangement links TRBV14 to TRBJ2-3; D may match TRBD1 or TRBD2 (5 bases each). Germline-derived CDR1 and CDR2 are SGHDN and FVKESK. The CDR3 extends over 16 amino acids. Trimming stripped 5 bases from V and 6 bases from J, with 21 bases between. In nucleotides, the CDR3 is TGTGCCAGCAGCTTTTATTCGGGACCACCCCGTGATACGCAGTATTTT. It encodes CASSFYSGPPRDTQYF.

This clone was counted between two and nine times. The chain has TRBV4-1 and TRBJ2-7; no reliable D call. Germline V gene lookup returns CDR1 MGHRA and CDR2 YSYEKL. The CDR3 is 17 residues long. Trimming shortened V by 6 bases and J by 3 bases, and 24 bases separated the two germline ends. The CDR3 DNA sequence: TGCGCCAGCAGTCCTAATCTACGGACCCCGCTTAACTACGAGCAGTACTTC. This sequence encodes CASSPNLRTPLNYEQYF.

This clone occurred once. The chain links TRBV15 to TRBJ2-1, with D hard to call. This CDR3 is built from 13 residues. The V and J ends lost 4 bases and 8 bases respectively, with 12 bases between them. The V gene's germline CDR1 is LNHNV and CDR2 YYDKDF (reference sequence). The CDR3 protein is CATSTPSPYEQFF. The CDR3 coding sequence is TGTGCCACCAGCACGCCTAGTCCTTATGAGCAGTTCTTC.

This rearrangement joins TRBV11-3 to TRBJ1-1, with D possibly being TRBD1 (5 bases). V lost 11 bases, J lost 7 bases, and 14 bases lay in between. CDR3 length: 11 residues. Germline CDR1 and CDR2: SGHNT and YENEEA. CDR3 in amino acids: CACKGSGEAFF. The CDR3 DNA reads as TGTGCCTGTAAGGGGTCGGGTGAAGCTTTCTTT.

The V call is TRBV30, the J call TRBJ2-7, with D possibly matching TRBD2 (5 bases). The CDR3 is made up of 13 amino acids. Looked up from germline, CDR1 is GTSNPN and CDR2 is SVGIG (reference sequence). The germline V and J ends were trimmed by 2 bases and 3 bases, with 11 bases remaining between them. The CDR3 DNA follows: TGTGCCTGGAGTACCGGGATTAACTACGAGCAGTACTTC. Translated: CAWSTGINYEQYF.

The chain uses TRBV12-2 and TRBJ2-3; the table's D call of TRBD2 was not tested on the DNA. TRBV12-2 is reported as a pseudogene. The CDR3 sequence is 16 residues long. CDR3 nucleotide sequence: TGTGCAAGTCGCTTAGCGCCTAGCGGGAGCACAGATACGCAGTATTTT. Its protein is CASRLAPSGSTDTQYF.

This clone is classed as medium-sized. The genes are TRBV6-5 and TRBJ1-2, with 8 bases fitting TRBD1. Germline values: CDR1 MNHEY, CDR2 SVGAGI. The CDR3 is 15 residues long. V shed 5 bases and J 4 bases; nucleotides not matched to a gene: 9. CDR3 residues: CASSPSTGASYGYTF. CDR3 coding DNA: TGTGCCAGCAGTCCATCGACAGGGGCGAGCTATGGCTACACCTTC.

The chain is built from TRBV27 and TRBJ2-4, with 7 bases fitting TRBD1. With V trimmed by 6 bases and J by 3 bases, 2 bases remained unmatched. The CDR3 has 13 amino acids. CDR1 and CDR2 (germline): MNHEY, SMNVEV (reference sequence). The CDR3 DNA follows: TGTGCCAGCAGAGGACAGGACAAAAACATTCAGTACTTC. This translates into CASRGQDKNIQYF.

V usage is TRBV19 and J usage is TRBJ2-1; a possible D gene is TRBD2 (6 bases). Trimming stripped 6 bases from V and 3 bases from J, with 12 bases between. This CDR3 comprises 14 residues. Germline CDR1 reads LNHDA; CDR2 reads SQIVND (reference sequence). CDR3: CASSASVDYNEQFF. The CDR3 DNA follows: TGTGCCAGTAGCGCTAGCGTGGACTACAATGAGCAGTTCTTC.

The V and J genes are TRBV6-1 and TRBJ1-5; no reliable D call. The germline V gene has CDR1 MNHNS and CDR2 SASEGT. Trimming shortened V by 6 bases and J by 4 bases, and 13 bases separated the two germline ends. CDR3 size: 14 residues. In nucleotides, the CDR3 is TGTGCCAGCAGGAAGCTACCCGGGAATCAGCCCCAGCATTTT. Encoded protein: CASRKLPGNQPQHF.

As DNA, the CDR3 is TGTGCCAGTCTTTCTCACGCGGGGTCTGACTATGGCTACACCTTC. Its protein product is CASLSHAGSDYGYTF. The chain is built from TRBV19 and TRBJ1-2; D is undetermined. V was trimmed by 8 bases and J by 3 bases, leaving 19 bases between them. CDR1 is LNHDA, CDR2 SQIVND, per germline (reference sequence). The CDR3 has 15 amino acids.

The chain is built from TRBV28 and TRBJ2-7; no clear D gene. V lost 2 bases, J lost 3 bases, and 8 bases lay in between. This CDR3 region has 13 residues. Germline CDR1 MDHEN, CDR2 SYDVKM. The CDR3 loop is CASSLGGFYEQYF. DNA for the CDR3: TGTGCCAGCAGTTTAGGTGGGTTCTACGAGCAGTACTTC.

The rearrangement uses TRBV19 and TRBJ2-1, with TRBD2 as a possible D gene (5 bases). The V gene's germline CDR1 is LNHDA and CDR2 SQIVND (reference sequence). The ends were cut back, 3 bases at V and 6 bases at J, with 15 bases in the middle. The CDR3 runs 15 residues. The CDR3 nucleotides read TGTGCCAGTAGTATGTCCCTAACAGCGGTCAATGAGCAGTTCTTC. Protein: CASSMSLTAVNEQFF.

V gene TRBV7-6 combines with J gene TRBJ2-1; D could derive from TRBD1 or TRBD2 (5 bases each). The germline CDR1 and CDR2 sequences are SGHVS and FNYEAQ. With 5 bases removed from V and 8 bases from J, the gap between germline ends came to 10 bases. This CDR3 comprises 12 residues. CDR3 residues: CASSPLGDEQFF. CDR3 DNA sequence: TGTGCCAGCAGCCCCTTGGGGGATGAGCAGTTCTTC.

The chain couples TRBV13 to TRBJ2-7, with D possibly called TRBD1 or TRBD2 (6 bases each). This CDR3 spans 12 amino acids. Germline V gene lookup returns CDR1 PRHDT and CDR2 FYEKMQ (reference sequence). The germline V and J ends were trimmed by 1 base and 6 bases, with 7 bases remaining between them. The chain's CDR3 is CASSLEGGEQYF. The CDR3 nucleotides are TGTGCCAGCAGCTTAGAGGGGGGCGAGCAGTACTTC. Variable domain in full (rest from reference TRBV13 and TRBJ2-7): AAGVIQSPRHLIKEKRETATLKCYPIPRHDTVYWYQQGPGQDPQFLISFYEKMQSDKGSIPDRFSAQQFSDYHSELNMSSLELGDSALYFCASSLEGGEQYFGPGTRLTVT.

V is TRBV4-1 and J is TRBJ2-7; TRBD2 matches 10 bases. The CDR3 has 15 amino acids. With V trimmed by 2 bases and J by 2 bases, 3 bases remained unmatched. The germline V gene encodes CDR1 MGHRA and CDR2 YSYEKL. DNA of the CDR3: TGCGCCAGCAGCCAAAAAAGCGGGGGGGCCTACGAGCAGTACTTC. Amino acid sequence: CASSQKSGGAYEQYF.

The chain has TRBV4-2 and TRBJ2-7; TRBD2 matches 9 bases. The germline V gene has CDR1 LGHNA and CDR2 YNFKEQ. This CDR3 has 16 residues. Germline trimming cut 1 base from V and 4 bases from J; bases unmatched to any gene: 8. In DNA, the CDR3 is TGTGCCAGCAGCCAAGGGAGAGGACTAGCGACATACGAGCAGTACTTC. Its translation: CASSQGRGLATYEQYF.